Reported below is one TCR beta chain. The sample comes from a study of blood T cell repertoires in COVID-19. This table comes from immunoSEQ multiplex PCR, and its TCRdb copy is limited to in-frame clones, with some not included. The sample carries roughly 230,000 clones, more than 70% recorded once. The sequenced sample was peripheral blood. This receptor was identified in a man in his forties with active or convalescent COVID-19.

The CDR3 coding sequence is TGTGCCAGCAGTTGCCTGAGACACCTTAGCAATCAGCCCCAGCATTTT. Its protein is CASSCLRHLSNQPQHF. The chain recombines TRBV6-7 with TRBJ1-5; no clear D gene. TRBV6-7 qualifies as an ORF whose function is uncertain. This CDR3 region has 16 residues. V was pared by 4 bases and J by 0 bases, with 13 bases between.